This T cell receptor beta chain was identified in a study of blood T cell repertoires in COVID-19. About the study: T cells, B-cell-depleted T cells, or PBMCs supplied cDNA or gDNA.

The table lists this clone with a count of one. Trimming took 5 bases from V and 8 from J, leaving 16 bases between them. The length of the CDR3 is 14 residues. The V gene's germline CDR1 is SGHRS and CDR2 YFSETQ. The authors' processing: Reference gene primer amplification gave nucleated cell count estimates. Measured with immunoSEQ multiplex PCR; TCRdb has only the in-frame clones, and not every one. That table is the source of V, J and clone size, and D and trimming were worked out from the DNA. The table lists about 380,000 clones, 70% to 85% of them singletons. The J gene is TRBJ1-4, the V gene TRBV5-1; unclear D gene. This clonotype originated in a human donor with acute or convalescent COVID-19. The donor label of this sample is uncertain. Sequenced sample: peripheral blood. Here the CDR3 reads CASRSVRVGEKLFF. CDR3 DNA sequence: TGCGCCAGCAGGTCGGTTCGGGTTGGGGAAAAACTGTTTTTT.